This T cell receptor beta chain was profiled in a study of T cell clones after liver transplantation. After removal of 9 bases from V and 0 bases from J, the junction contained 10 bases not matched to a gene. Per germline, CDR1 MNHEY and CDR2 SMNVEV (reference sequence). The CDR3 is 16 amino acids. Clones were read by immunoSEQ multiplex PCR, and TCRdb kept only the in-frame ones, dropping some. The sample records 70,000 or so clones, around 93% being singletons. V gene TRBV27 combines with J gene TRBJ2-3; 9 bases fit TRBD2. This TCR was sampled from a human patient who received a liver transplant. The graft donor may have contributed some T cells. The specimen comprised CD4+ T cells from blood, sampled approximately 25 months after liver transplant. CDR3 DNA: TGTGCCAGTGGGTCCGGACTAGCGCACAGCACAGATACGCAGTATTTT. Translation: CASGSGLAHSTDTQYF.